What follows are 27 T cell receptor beta chains derived from one specimen sequenced in a study of CD8 T cells in Susac syndrome. Reverse transcription of about 0.5 to 1 ug RNA used random hexamers. TCRdb independently ran MiXCR on the immunoSEQ multiplex PCR reads; one entry per CDR3 protein. Of about 120,000 distinct CDR3 sequences in the sample, about 92% were seen once. What was sequenced was CD4+ T cells from PBMCs. These receptors were obtained from a human donor with multiple sclerosis.

This chain joins TRBV7-7 and TRBJ2-5; the match to TRBD2 covers 11 bases. This CDR3 has 16 residues. V gave up 6 bases and J gave up 5 bases; unmatched junction bases: 11. Germline CDR1 is SSHAT and CDR2 is FNYEAQ (reference sequence). CDR3 residues: CASSSYSGGARETQYF. CDR3 nucleotides: TGTGCCAGCAGTTCCTATAGCGGGGGGGCGCGGGAGACCCAGTACTTC.

Only one count was recorded for this clonotype. The chain recombines TRBV6-5 with TRBJ1-5, with a tentative D call TRBD1 (6 bases). The V and J ends lost 5 bases and 6 bases respectively, with 32 bases between them. Germline values: CDR1 MNHEY, CDR2 SVGAGI. The CDR3 sequence is 20 residues long. Here the CDR3 DNA reads TGTGCCAGCAGTCTACACAGTGCTCGGGGGGCGGTTGGACTAGGTCAGCCCCAGCATTTT. Translated, it gives CASSLHSARGAVGLGQPQHF.

This chain connects TRBV19 to TRBJ1-1; maybe TRBD1 (6 bases). Germline CDR1 reads LNHDA; CDR2 reads SQIVND (reference sequence). Trimming removed 6 bases at V and 7 bases at J, with 18 bases between. The CDR3 runs to 14 residues. As DNA, the CDR3 is TGTGCCAGTAGCCAGGACAGCTATTACAATGAAGCTTTCTTT. Its protein is CASSQDSYYNEAFF.

The chain links TRBV20-1 to TRBJ2-4; no clear D. This CDR3 region has 15 residues. Germline V gene data show CDR1 as DFQATT and CDR2 as SNEGSKA (reference sequence). V lost 0 bases, J lost 0 bases, and 9 bases lay in between. The CDR3, as DNA: TGCAGTGCTAGAGATCCAGTGAGAGCCAAAAACATTCAGTACTTC. Protein sequence: CSARDPVRAKNIQYF.

The chain uses TRBV5-1 and TRBJ1-5, with D tentatively TRBD1 (5 bases). The CDR3 spans 15 residues. V was cut by 4 bases and J by 0 bases, with 11 bases left in between. The germline CDR1 and CDR2 sequences are SGHRS and YFSETQ. The CDR3, as DNA: TGCGCCAGCAGCGATGACAGTTTTAGCAATCAGCCCCAGCATTTT. It yields the protein CASSDDSFSNQPQHF.

The sample holds one count of this clonotype. The chain has TRBV6-2 or TRBV6-3 and TRBJ2-4; no firm D call. Between the trimmed V and J ends, which lost 5 bases and 5 bases, there was a span of 19 bases. The CDR3 extends over 16 amino acids. CDR1 MNHEY and CDR2 SVGEGT come from the germline V gene. CDR3 loop: CASSQSVSGPENIQYF. The CDR3 DNA reads TGTGCCAGCAGTCAGTCGGTGTCTGGGCCTGAAAACATTCAGTACTTC.

The V call is TRBV5-1, the J call TRBJ1-2; 9 nucleotides line up with TRBD1. Germline trimming cut 3 bases from V and 4 bases from J; bases unmatched to any gene: 4. This CDR3 comprises 14 residues. The V gene's germline CDR1 is SGHRS and CDR2 YFSETQ. CDR3 sequence: CASSSGTGSYGYTF. The CDR3 DNA sequence: TGCGCCAGCAGCTCCGGGACAGGGAGCTATGGCTACACCTTC.

The gene calls are TRBV5-1 and TRBJ1-2; TRBD1 might be the D (5 bases). Trimming removed 0 bases at V and 6 bases at J, with 12 bases between. The CDR3 spans 14 residues. Looked up from germline, CDR1 is SGHRS and CDR2 is YFSETQ. Here the CDR3 DNA reads TGCGCCAGCAGCTTGGGGATCCGGGGCGATGGCTACACCTTC. Protein: CASSLGIRGDGYTF.

This chain joins TRBV7-2 and TRBJ2-5; 8 nucleotides agree with TRBD2. Germline CDR1 reads SGHTA; CDR2 reads FQGNSA. The CDR3 is 17 amino acids. With V trimmed by 3 bases and J by 5 bases, 14 bases remained unmatched. CDR3 residues: CASSFVAGNFGSETQYF. The DNA of the CDR3 is TGTGCCAGCAGCTTTGTAGCGGGGAATTTTGGGTCGGAGACCCAGTACTTC.

The V and J genes are TRBV5-1 and TRBJ2-7; D is uncertain. V was clipped by 0 bases and J by 3 bases, with 13 bases between them. Germline assignment: CDR1 SGHRS and CDR2 YFSETQ. This CDR3 is built from 15 residues. CDR3 loop: CASSLVADLGYEQYF. The CDR3 DNA reads as TGCGCCAGCAGCTTGGTTGCAGATCTTGGCTACGAGCAGTACTTC.

V and J are TRBV7-8 and TRBJ1-5, with D uncertain. CDR1 is SGHVS and CDR2 is FQNEAQ in the germline V gene. Deletions cut 7 bases from V and 0 bases from J, with 10 bases between. The CDR3 covers 14 residues. CDR3 in amino acids: CASTDRHSNQPQHF. CDR3 DNA: TGTGCCAGCACTGACCGGCATAGCAATCAGCCCCAGCATTTT.

The rearrangement links TRBV5-1 to TRBJ1-1; the D gene is possibly TRBD1 (5 bases). From germline, CDR1 is SGHRS and CDR2 YFSETQ. CDR3 size: 16 residues. V was trimmed by 2 bases and J by 6 bases, leaving 20 bases between them. The CDR3, as DNA: TGCGCCAGCAGCTTTTCCGGGACCCAGAATTTCGCTGAAGCTTTCTTT. The encoded protein is CASSFSGTQNFAEAFF.

The chain combines TRBV29-1 with TRBJ2-3; the match to TRBD1 covers 9 bases. CDR1 SQVTM and CDR2 ANQGSEA come from the germline V gene. The trim removed 3 bases at V and 5 bases at J, leaving 6 bases unmatched. The CDR3 is 14 residues long. The CDR3: CSVEKTGGRDTQYF. The CDR3, as DNA: TGCAGCGTTGAGAAGACAGGGGGAAGAGATACGCAGTATTTT.

Turning to this clonotype: Sequence at one end of the junction differs from germline and may be a read error. This chain links TRBV5-1 with TRBJ1-6, with D maybe TRBD1 (6 bases). Germline assignment: CDR1 SGHRS and CDR2 YFSETQ. CDR3 size: 15 residues. In DNA form, the CDR3 reads TGCGCCAGCAGCTTGGGACAGGTTCAACATTCACCCCTCCATTTT. Translated: CASSLGQVQHSPLHF.

J is TRBJ1-1 and V is TRBV19; D gene uncertain. The V gene lost 3 bases and the J gene lost 1 base, with 6 bases spanning the gap. The CDR3 consists of 13 residues. Looked up from germline, CDR1 is LNHDA and CDR2 is SQIVND (reference sequence). CDR3 residues: CASSIAQNTEAFF. The CDR3 nucleotides are TGTGCCAGTAGTATTGCACAGAACACTGAAGCTTTCTTT. The full variable domain, rest sourced from reference TRBV19 and TRBJ1-1, is DGGITQSPKYLFRKEGQNVTLSCEQNLNHDAMYWYRQDPGQGLRLIYYSQIVNDFQKGDIAEGYSVSREKKESFPLTVTSAQKNPTAFYLCASSIAQNTEAFFGQGTRLTVV.

This rearrangement joins TRBV25-1 to TRBJ1-5; D uncertain. V lost 4 bases, J lost 2 bases, and 6 bases lay in between. The length of the CDR3 is 13 residues. From germline, CDR1 is MGHDK and CDR2 SYGVNS. DNA for the CDR3: TGTGCCAGCAGTGGCGGAGGCAATCAGCCCCAGCATTTT. This translates into CASSGGGNQPQHF.

This clonotype has more than one count but fewer than ten. The rearrangement joins TRBV11-1 to TRBJ2-5; D unresolved. V was clipped by 1 base and J by 1 base, with 4 bases between them. Per germline, CDR1 SGHAT and CDR2 FQDESV (reference sequence). CDR3 size: 13 residues. CDR3 sequence: CASSLDSQETQYF. CDR3 nucleotides: TGTGCCAGCAGCTTAGATAGCCAAGAGACCCAGTACTTC.

This rearrangement joins TRBV5-1 to TRBJ1-6, with D possibly TRBD1 on 6 matching bases. CDR3 length: 13 amino acids. The V end lost 4 bases, the J end lost 14 bases, and 16 bases lay between the germline ends. Looked up from germline, CDR1 is SGHRS and CDR2 is YFSETQ. The CDR3 is CASSPLDSESLHF. CDR3 coding DNA: TGCGCCAGCAGCCCCTTGGACAGCGAATCCCTCCACTTT.

This clonotype has a single count. This sequence joins TRBV7-3 and TRBJ1-1; TRBD1 might be the D (6 bases). Trimming removed 0 bases at V and 5 bases at J, with 19 bases between. Germline-derived CDR1 and CDR2 are SGHTA and FQGTGA. This CDR3 is 17 amino acids long. The CDR3 DNA reads as TGTGCCAGCAGCTTAACGGGGGGCAGGAGAGGTAGTACTGAAGCTTTCTTT. This sequence encodes CASSLTGGRRGSTEAFF.

The V and J genes are TRBV19 and TRBJ2-1; 11 nucleotides match TRBD2. V lost 5 bases to trimming and J lost 8 bases; unmatched junction nucleotides: 11. The length of the CDR3 is 16 residues. Germline V CDR1 and CDR2: LNHDA, SQIVND (reference sequence). CDR3 sequence reads: CASSQPGTSGGYEQFF. The CDR3 region has the DNA TGTGCCAGTAGTCAGCCCGGGACTAGCGGTGGATATGAGCAGTTCTTC. Full variable domain (outside the CDR3, taken from reference TRBV19 and TRBJ2-1): DGGITQSPKYLFRKEGQNVTLSCEQNLNHDAMYWYRQDPGQGLRLIYYSQIVNDFQKGDIAEGYSVSREKKESFPLTVTSAQKNPTAFYLCASSQPGTSGGYEQFFGPGTRLTVL.

The chain combines TRBV6-6 with TRBJ1-4; the match to TRBD1 covers 7 bases. This CDR3 is built from 13 residues. Germline CDR1 MNHNY, CDR2 SVGAGI (reference sequence). The V and J ends lost 11 bases and 7 bases, in that order; junction bases with no gene match: 10. The CDR3 loop is CAGSRGAGEKLFF. CDR3 in DNA: TGTGCCGGAAGCAGGGGGGCTGGTGAAAAACTGTTTTTT.

V and J are TRBV27 and TRBJ1-2, with 8 bases identical to TRBD1. The CDR3 covers 15 residues. Germline V CDR1 and CDR2: MNHEY, SMNVEV (reference sequence). Trimming at V came to 4 bases and at J to 8 bases, leaving 12 bases not matched to a gene. Here the CDR3 DNA reads TGTGCCAGCAGTTCAACCCGGACAGGGTATGGCGGCTACACCTTC. It encodes CASSSTRTGYGGYTF.

The gene calls are TRBV6-5 and TRBJ2-7, with TRBD2 matching over 10 bases. Germline V lookup: CDR1 MNHEY, CDR2 SVGAGI. This CDR3 region has 16 residues. With 0 bases clipped from V and 3 bases from J, the junction kept 5 bases outside the gene matches. The chain's CDR3 is CASSYSLAGVVYEQYF. The DNA for the CDR3 is TGTGCCAGCAGTTACTCCCTAGCGGGGGTTGTCTACGAGCAGTACTTC.

The gene calls are TRBV7-2 and TRBJ2-7; D is ambiguous. CDR3 size: 13 residues. Trimming stripped 0 bases from V and 3 bases from J, with 6 bases between. Looked up from germline, CDR1 is SGHTA and CDR2 is FQGNSA. DNA for the CDR3: TGTGCCAGCAGCTTAGCAGGGATCTACGAGCAGTACTTC. It is translated as CASSLAGIYEQYF.

The V and J genes are TRBV7-8 and TRBJ1-3; D is undetermined. Looked up from germline, CDR1 is SGHVS and CDR2 is FQNEAQ. V dropped 6 bases and J dropped 0 bases, with 12 bases sitting between them. The CDR3 is made up of 15 amino acids. This CDR3 is CASSVDMGSGNTIYF. In DNA form, the CDR3 reads TGTGCCAGCAGTGTCGACATGGGCTCTGGAAACACCATATATTTT.

The gene calls are TRBV9 and TRBJ2-5, with a possible D match to TRBD1 (5 bases). V gave up 6 bases and J gave up 1 base, with 10 bases separating them. Looked up from germline, CDR1 is SGDLS and CDR2 is YYNGEE. The CDR3 runs 13 residues. The CDR3 region is CASTSGIQETQYF. The CDR3 DNA sequence: TGTGCCAGCACCTCAGGGATCCAAGAGACCCAGTACTTC.

This chain joins TRBV5-1 and TRBJ2-3; weak D call: TRBD2 (6 bases). V was clipped by 4 bases and J by 10 bases, with 16 bases between them. Germline assignment: CDR1 SGHRS and CDR2 YFSETQ. CDR3 length: 13 amino acids. The CDR3 spells CASSRETSNPQYF. The CDR3 DNA is TGCGCCAGCAGCCGAGAGACTAGTAATCCGCAGTATTTT.